These T cell receptor beta chains were read from a single sample in a study of blood T cell repertoires in COVID-19. Profiled with immunoSEQ multiplex PCR; TCRdb holds only in-frame clones, not every one. The sample shows about 160,000 clones, more than 80% of them seen only once. Input material: peripheral blood. The source of these receptors is a man in his sixties with acute or convalescent COVID-19. Each CDR3 is given with its conserved first and last residue. A D gene is named only where the DNA matches it firmly. Part of the rows lack a size; the others show once, few, many or a class for expanded clones.

V gene	D gene	J gene	clone size	CDR3 length	CDR3 DNA	CDR3 protein
TRBV23-1	TRBD1	TRBJ1-2	.	16	TGCGCCAGCAGTCAACCGGGACAGGGCGCTAACTATGGCTACACCTTC	CASSQPGQGANYGYTF
TRBV20-1	TRBD1	TRBJ1-5	.	13	TGCAGTGCTAGTCAGGGGGCGATTCAGCCCCAGCATTTT	CSASQGAIQPQHF
TRBV10-3	.	TRBJ2-1	.	13	TGTGCCATCAGCGAGGGAGTCTACAATGAGCAGTTCTTC	CAISEGVYNEQFF
TRBV19	.	TRBJ1-6	once	18	TGTGCCAGTACCAAAACGCCATTCGGTAGCTCCTATAATTCACCCCTCCACTTT	CASTKTPFGSSYNSPLHF
TRBV19	TRBD1	TRBJ1-5	.	13	TGTGCCAGTAGCCGGGACAGAAATCAGCCCCAGCATTTT	CASSRDRNQPQHF
TRBV18	TRBD1	TRBJ1-1	.	13	TGTGCCAGCTCACCAGGCAGGGGGCCTGAAGCTTTCTTT	CASSPGRGPEAFF
TRBV5-1	.	TRBJ1-1	once	13	TGCGCCAGCAGCGGGAGGAGGAACACTGAAGCTTTCTTT	CASSGRRNTEAFF
TRBV4-2	TRBD2	TRBJ2-2	.	18	TGTGCCAGCAGCCAAGAGGCTAGCGGGGCCCAGAACACCGGGGAGCTGTTTTTT	CASSQEASGAQNTGELFF
TRBV19	.	TRBJ1-3	.	15	TGTGCCAGTAGTAGGGACGGGACTGCTGGAAACACCATATATTTT	CASSRDGTAGNTIYF
TRBV18	.	TRBJ1-2	.	15	TGTGCCAGCTCACCCATCCTAGAGGGTTCGGATGGCTACACCTTC	CASSPILEGSDGYTF
TRBV19	TRBD2	TRBJ2-5	.	14	TGTGCCAGTAGGAGGACGGGGGGCCAAGAGACCCAGTACTTC	CASRRTGGQETQYF
TRBV5-6	.	TRBJ1-5	.	15	TGTGCCAGCAGCTCCGCTCCGGCGGGCAATCAGCCCCAGCATTTT	CASSSAPAGNQPQHF
TRBV9	TRBD1	TRBJ2-1	.	17	TGTGCCAGCAGCGACAAAACAGGGGGTCATAAGTACAATGAGCAGTTCTTC	CASSDKTGGHKYNEQFF
TRBV30	TRBD1	TRBJ1-5	.	13	TGTGCCTGGAGCGGGGACAGCTATCAGCCCCAGCATTTT	CAWSGDSYQPQHF
TRBV11-2	TRBD1	TRBJ2-7	few	16	TGTGCCAGCAGCTCACATCGCGAAGGGGGCTTATGGGAGCAGTACTTC	CASSSHREGGLWEQYF
TRBV4-1	TRBD1	TRBJ1-6	.	15	TGCGCCAGCAGCCAAAGGACAGGGGATAATTCACCCCTCCACTTT	CASSQRTGDNSPLHF
TRBV13	TRBD2	TRBJ2-1	.	14	TGTGCCAGCAGCTTAGCTAGCGGGGGCTATGAGCAGTTCTTC	CASSLASGGYEQFF
TRBV3-1/TRBV3-2	.	TRBJ1-1	.	13	TGTGCCAGCAGCCCCCAAATGAGCACTGAAGCTTTCTTT	CASSPQMSTEAFF
TRBV24-1	.	TRBJ2-2	.	16	TGTGCCACCAGTGATGGGTGGACAGTGAACACCGGGGAGCTGTTTTTT	CATSDGWTVNTGELFF
TRBV2	.	TRBJ2-3	.	13	TGTGCCAGCAGCCTGGCCCACACAGATACGCAGTATTTT	CASSLAHTDTQYF
TRBV5-1	TRBD1	TRBJ1-1	.	13	TGCGCCAGCCAGGGGGAAGGGGGAACTGAAGCTTTCTTT	CASQGEGGTEAFF
TRBV7-9	TRBD1	TRBJ1-1	.	15	TGTGCCAGCAGCTTCGGGACAGTCTTGAACACTGAAGCTTTCTTT	CASSFGTVLNTEAFF
TRBV7-8	.	TRBJ1-5	.	14	TGTGCCAGCAGCCAAGGACAGTTCAATCAGCCCCAGCATTTT	CASSQGQFNQPQHF
TRBV6-4	.	TRBJ1-1	.	11	TGTGCCACCCGCTCACGGGGGGAGGCTTTCTTT	CATRSRGEAFF
TRBV27	TRBD1	TRBJ1-2	.	14	TGTGCCAGCAGTTTCGGGGGACAGGGGAATGGCTACACCTTC	CASSFGGQGNGYTF
TRBV6-2/TRBV6-3	TRBD1	TRBJ2-7	.	15	TGTGCCAGCAGTCGCGGACAGGGGGCGCGGGACGAGCAGTACTTC	CASSRGQGARDEQYF
TRBV10-1	.	TRBJ1-2	.	14	TGCGCCAGCAGTGATGCAGGGGCTAACTATGGCTACACCTTC	CASSDAGANYGYTF
TRBV11-2	.	TRBJ2-7	.	13	TGTGCCAGCAGCTTAGGGCTAGTCTACGAGCAGTACTTC	CASSLGLVYEQYF
TRBV11-2	.	TRBJ1-2	.	17	TGTGCCAGCAGCTTGGACAAGACTGAAACACCTAACTATGGCTACACCTTC	CASSLDKTETPNYGYTF
TRBV10-3	TRBD1	TRBJ2-7	.	14	TGTGCCATCAGAACAGGGGGCGCTTTAAGTGAGCAGTACTTC	CAIRTGGALSEQYF
TRBV24-1	TRBD1	TRBJ1-1	.	13	TGTGCCACCACCGGACAGGGCGGCACTGAAGCTTTCTTT	CATTGQGGTEAFF
TRBV7-2	.	TRBJ2-6	.	17	TGTGCCAGCAGCTTAGCCCACACCACCTCTGGGGCCAACGTCCTGACTTTC	CASSLAHTTSGANVLTF
TRBV6-5	.	TRBJ1-1	.	15	TGTGCCAGCCGGAACCCGACGGAAACAGTGGGTGAAGCTTTCTTT	CASRNPTETVGEAFF
TRBV5-1	TRBD2	TRBJ2-3	.	16	TGCGCCAGCAGCTTGTCGGTAGCGGGCGGCACAGATACGCAGTATTTT	CASSLSVAGGTDTQYF
TRBV18	.	TRBJ1-5	.	13	TGTGCCAGCTCACCGGGGCCCAATCAGCCCCAGCATTTT	CASSPGPNQPQHF
TRBV30	.	TRBJ1-2	.	12	TGTGCCTGGAGTGTAGGGGACTATGGCTACACCTTC	CAWSVGDYGYTF
TRBV7-3	.	TRBJ2-1	few	13	TGTGCCAGCAGCTTATCGACTGGCAATGAGCAGTTCTTC	CASSLSTGNEQFF
TRBV11-3	TRBD1	TRBJ1-1	.	13	TGTGCCAGCAGTTTGGACAGGGACACTGAAGCTTTCTTT	CASSLDRDTEAFF
TRBV7-9	.	TRBJ1-1	.	14	TGTGCCAGCAGCCCCGAACAGGGATATACTGAAGCTTTCTTT	CASSPEQGYTEAFF
TRBV12-3/TRBV12-4	.	TRBJ2-5	.	12	TGTGCCAGCAGTTCTACGCAGGGAACCCAGTACTTC	CASSSTQGTQYF
TRBV7-2	TRBD1	TRBJ1-6	few	17	TGTGCCAGCAGCTTAGTGAAACCGGGACAGGGGGGGTCACCCCTCCACTTT	CASSLVKPGQGGSPLHF
TRBV7-9	TRBD1	TRBJ1-1	once	12	TGTGCCAGCAGCAAAGAACAGGGGGCAGCTTTCTTT	CASSKEQGAAFF
TRBV7-9	TRBD2	TRBJ2-1	.	15	TGTGCCAGCAGCGTACTAGCGGGGGCCTACAATGAGCAGTTCTTC	CASSVLAGAYNEQFF
TRBV6-5	.	TRBJ1-5	.	14	TGTGCCAGCAGTCCACAACACAGCAATCAGCCCCAGCATTTT	CASSPQHSNQPQHF
TRBV7-9	.	TRBJ1-2	.	12	TGTGCCAGCAGCCTGAGGTCTTATGGCTACACCTTC	CASSLRSYGYTF
TRBV5-1	TRBD2	TRBJ2-1	.	16	TGCGCCAGCAGCCCCCGACTAGCGGGGGCATACAATGAGCAGTTCTTC	CASSPRLAGAYNEQFF
TRBV19	TRBD1	TRBJ1-1	.	14	TGTGCCAGCAGTTGGGGACAGACTAACACTGAAGCTTTCTTT	CASSWGQTNTEAFF
TRBV19	.	TRBJ1-5	.	14	TGTGCCAGTAGTATGGACAGTCAAAAACCGGCCCAGCATTTT	CASSMDSQKPAQHF
TRBV6-4	TRBD1	TRBJ1-1	.	14	TGTGCCAGCAGTGACTCTGACAGGGGGACTGAAGCTTTCTTT	CASSDSDRGTEAFF
TRBV10-1	.	TRBJ2-3	.	17	TGCGCCAGCAGTCCGCTTGGACGGGGGGCCGGTACAGATACGCAGTATTTT	CASSPLGRGAGTDTQYF
TRBV10-3	.	TRBJ1-1	.	14	TGTGCCATCAGTGAGGGGGGCGCGGATACTGAAGCTTTCTTT	CAISEGGADTEAFF
TRBV6-2/TRBV6-3	.	TRBJ2-7	once	13	TGTGCCAGCAGTTATGACGGAGACTACGAGCAGTACTTC	CASSYDGDYEQYF